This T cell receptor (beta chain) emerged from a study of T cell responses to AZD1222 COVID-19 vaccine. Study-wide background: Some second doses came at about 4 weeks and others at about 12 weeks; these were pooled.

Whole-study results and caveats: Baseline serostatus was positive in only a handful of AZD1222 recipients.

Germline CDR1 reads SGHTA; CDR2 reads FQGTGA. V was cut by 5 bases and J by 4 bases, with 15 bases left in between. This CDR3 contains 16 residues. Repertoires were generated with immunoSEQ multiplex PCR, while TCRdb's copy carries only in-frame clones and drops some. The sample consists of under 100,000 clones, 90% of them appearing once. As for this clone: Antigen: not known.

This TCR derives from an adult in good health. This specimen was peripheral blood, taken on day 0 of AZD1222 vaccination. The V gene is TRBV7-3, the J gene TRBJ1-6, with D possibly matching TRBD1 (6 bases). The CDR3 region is CASSLNPTGYNSPLHF. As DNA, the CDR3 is TGTGCCAGCAGCCTGAATCCGACAGGTTATAATTCACCCCTCCACTTT.